This TCR beta chain originates from a study of T cell repertoires in cytomegalovirus infection. Overall study: Well-studied HLA-B-restricted epitopes and recently identified HLA-C-restricted epitopes of CMV were both used in the study. An indication of both CMV infection and matching HLA type came from public TCR beta signatures. Findings of the study overall: In two of eight donors, the top clonotype was HLA-C-restricted CMV-specific.

V lost 8 bases to trimming and J lost 7 bases, with 12 bases between them. The CDR3 covers 12 residues. Germline V gene data show CDR1 as SGHVT and CDR2 as SQSDAQ. Comments on this clonotype: The target antigen is unknown.

TCRdb ran MiXCR on the reads and lists one entry per CDR3 protein. The table has about 150,000 distinct CDR3 sequences, more than 30% seen once. Material: CD8+ T cells from cultured PBMCs, obtained from culture after CMV antigen stimulation. This clonotype originated in a human donor in good health (CMV status not recorded). Some clones in this sample may be carry-over from other donors' samples. This chain joins TRBV7-4 and TRBJ2-1; maybe TRBD2 (5 bases). CDR3 bases: TGTGCCAGCGGGGAAGCGGTGAATGAGCAGTTCTTC. It encodes CASGEAVNEQFF.